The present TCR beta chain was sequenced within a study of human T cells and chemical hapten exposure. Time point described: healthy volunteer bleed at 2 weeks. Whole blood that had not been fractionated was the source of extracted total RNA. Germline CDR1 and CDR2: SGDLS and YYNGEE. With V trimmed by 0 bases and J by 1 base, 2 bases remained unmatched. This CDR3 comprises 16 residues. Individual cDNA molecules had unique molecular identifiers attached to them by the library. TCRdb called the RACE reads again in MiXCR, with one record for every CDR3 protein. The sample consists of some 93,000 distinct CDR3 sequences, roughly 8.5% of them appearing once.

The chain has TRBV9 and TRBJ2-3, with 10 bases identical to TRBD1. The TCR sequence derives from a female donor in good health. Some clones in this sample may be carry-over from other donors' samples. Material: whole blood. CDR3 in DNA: TGTGCCAGCAGCGTAGCGGGGACAGGGGGCACAGATACGCAGTATTTT. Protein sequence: CASSVAGTGGTDTQYF.